The 9 T cell receptor beta chains in this list originate from one sample, sequenced in a study of T cells expressing NK-cell markers. TCRdb processed the 5' RACE reads again and assigns one entry to each CDR3 protein, with no DNA. The sample shows 200,000 to 300,000 distinct CDR3 sequences, and around 4.2% sits with its ten largest clones. Sequencing was performed on blood T cells: a sorted CD56 or NKG2C T cell subset, CD4+ or CD8+ T cells, or bulk PBMC T cells (not recorded which). The receptors were gathered from a woman between 18 and 69 years old in good health.

The rearrangement uses TRBV7-2 and TRBJ2-1; lacking DNA, the TRBD1 call made by TCRdb goes unchecked. Per germline, CDR1 SGHTA and CDR2 FQGNSA. The CDR3 is 16 amino acids. The CDR3 sequence is CASSQGGGQSYNEQFF.

The CDR3: CASSLIDSYNEQFF. J is TRBJ2-1 and V is TRBV28. The V gene's germline CDR1 is MDHEN and CDR2 SYDVKM. The CDR3 sequence is 14 residues long.

The chain combines TRBV6-1 with TRBJ2-3; TCRdb indicates TRBD2, and absent DNA this call remains unverified. Germline V gene sequence: CDR1 MNHNS, CDR2 SASEGT. The CDR3 length is 14 residues. The CDR3 protein is CASTSGGRTDTQYF.

This chain connects TRBV12-3 or TRBV12-4 to TRBJ2-1; TCRdb designates TRBD1, a call that cannot be tested without DNA. The CDR3 loop spans 12 amino acids. CDR3 residues: CASSFVREEQFF.

V and J are TRBV20-1 and TRBJ2-1; TCRdb returns TRBD2, unconfirmable since there is no DNA. Germline loops: CDR1 DFQATT, CDR2 SNEGSKA (reference sequence). The CDR3 has 17 amino acids. The CDR3 loop reads CSAPERVSGGFNNEQFF.

The chain employs TRBV12-3 or TRBV12-4 and TRBJ2-1. This CDR3 spans 16 amino acids. The chain's CDR3 is CASSLWLGSSYNEQFF.

The chain couples TRBV20-1 to TRBJ2-7; TCRdb lists TRBD2, though no DNA is available to test this call. CDR1 is DFQATT and CDR2 is SNEGSKA in the germline V gene (reference sequence). This CDR3 is 14 amino acids long. CDR3 protein: CSARGLLVSYEQYF.

V gene TRBV14 combines with J gene TRBJ2-2; with no DNA, the TCRdb D assignment of TRBD2 cannot be verified. The CDR3 sequence is 17 residues long. Germline-derived CDR1 and CDR2 are SGHDN and FVKESK. CDR3 residues: CASSDKQGRIYTGELFF. Together with reference TRBV14 and TRBJ2-2, the CDR3 gives the full variable domain: EAGVTQFPSHSVIEKGQTVTLRCDPISGHDNLYWYRRVMGKEIKFLLHFVKESKQDESGMPNNRFLAERTGGTYSTLKVQPAELEDSGVYFCASSDKQGRIYTGELFFGEGSRLTVL.

The chain combines TRBV25-1 with TRBJ2-3. Germline loops: CDR1 MGHDK, CDR2 SYGVNS. The CDR3 sequence is 14 residues long. CDR3 residues: CASSENARPDTQYF.